Each of the 8 T cell receptor beta chains below was sequenced from the same sample in a study of metastatic and nonmetastatic thyroid tumors. All patients reached thyroid surgery having received no treatment beforehand. With MiXCR, TCRdb reprocessed the PCR reads. The table shows approximately 35,000 clones, with around 33% occurring only once. The sample was tumor tissue. The receptors originated from a female donor with papillary thyroid cancer or a benign thyroid nodule (not recorded which). Some clones in this sample may be carry-over from other donors' samples.

A note on this clone: Relative to the germline gene, one junction end is altered; a read error may explain this. This chain links TRBV5-1 with TRBJ1-2; 9 nucleotides agree with TRBD1. This CDR3 contains 15 residues. The germline gives CDR1 SGHRS, CDR2 YFSETQ. This CDR3 reads CTSSQSDRGLLGYTF. In DNA form, the CDR3 reads TGCACCAGCAGCCAATCGGACAGGGGCCTCCTCGGCTACACCTTC.

A few counts support this clone. The CDR3 DNA sequence: TGTGCCAGCAGTTCAGGGCGATATAGCAATCAGCCCCAGCATTTT. Amino acids: CASSSGRYSNQPQHF. The chain uses TRBV6-2 or TRBV6-3 and TRBJ1-5, with D possibly matching TRBD1 (5 bases). V was cut by 4 bases and J by 0 bases, with 10 bases left in between. The CDR3 spans 15 residues. The germline CDR1 and CDR2 sequences are MNHEY and SVGEGT.

The chain recombines TRBV7-2 with TRBJ2-2, with 8 bases aligning to TRBD1. CDR1 SGHTA and CDR2 FQGNSA come from the germline V gene. The ends lost 8 bases at V and 2 bases at J; junction bases unmatched: 4. The CDR3 runs 14 residues. The CDR3 loop reads CASRDRPNTGELFF. The CDR3, as DNA: TGTGCCAGCCGGGACAGGCCTAACACCGGGGAGCTGTTTTTT. The full variable domain, its missing parts supplied by reference TRBV7-2 and TRBJ2-2, is GAGVSQSPSNKVTEKGKDVELRCDPISGHTALYWYRQSLGQGLEFLIYFQGNSAPDKSGLPSDRFSAERTGGSVSTLTIQRTQQEDSAVYLCASRDRPNTGELFFGEGSRLTVL.

This clone was seen only a few times. V is TRBV27 and J is TRBJ1-2; D not certain. Trimming shortened V by 5 bases and J by 4 bases, and 14 bases separated the two germline ends. CDR1 is MNHEY, CDR2 SMNVEV, per germline (reference sequence). CDR3 size: 14 residues. As DNA, the CDR3 is TGTGCCAGCAGTCTAGGACCTGCTCTCTATGGCTACACCTTC. Its protein product is CASSLGPALYGYTF.

This clone was seen a handful of times. The chain uses TRBV5-5 and TRBJ2-5; D might be TRBD1 (6 bases). This CDR3 has 14 amino acids. Germline CDR1 reads SGHKS; CDR2 reads YYEKEE (reference sequence). Trimming removed 4 bases from V and 1 base from J, with 11 bases in between. CDR3 DNA: TGTGCCAGCAGCCTGCGGACAGCCCAAGAGACCCAGTACTTC. This sequence encodes CASSLRTAQETQYF.

The table lists this clone with a few counts. The J gene is TRBJ2-3, the V gene TRBV10-3, with D perhaps matching TRBD2 (6 bases). Trimming removed 0 bases at V and 5 bases at J, with 9 bases between. The germline CDR1 and CDR2 sequences are ENHRY and SYGVKD. The CDR3 totals 14 residues. The CDR3 coding sequence is TGTGCCATCAGTGAGTCGAGTAGCGGAGATACGCAGTATTTT. Its protein is CAISESSSGDTQYF.

This clone was seen once. This sequence joins TRBV5-1 and TRBJ2-7; 11 bases align to TRBD2. Looked up from germline, CDR1 is SGHRS and CDR2 is YFSETQ. There are 15 residues in the CDR3. Trimming removed 4 bases from V and 3 bases from J; junction bases left unmatched: 6. The CDR3 loop is CASSRGLAVDYEQYF. The CDR3 DNA reads as TGCGCCAGCAGCAGGGGACTAGCGGTAGACTACGAGCAGTACTTC.

This chain uses TRBV20-1 with TRBJ1-2, with 7 bases lining up with TRBD1. V gave up 0 bases and J gave up 3 bases; unmatched junction bases: 7. This CDR3 comprises 15 residues. Germline CDR1 reads DFQATT; CDR2 reads SNEGSKA (reference sequence). The CDR3 region has the DNA TGCAGTGCTAGAGATAGGGGGCAGGTCTACTATGGCTACACCTTC. This translates into CSARDRGQVYYGYTF.